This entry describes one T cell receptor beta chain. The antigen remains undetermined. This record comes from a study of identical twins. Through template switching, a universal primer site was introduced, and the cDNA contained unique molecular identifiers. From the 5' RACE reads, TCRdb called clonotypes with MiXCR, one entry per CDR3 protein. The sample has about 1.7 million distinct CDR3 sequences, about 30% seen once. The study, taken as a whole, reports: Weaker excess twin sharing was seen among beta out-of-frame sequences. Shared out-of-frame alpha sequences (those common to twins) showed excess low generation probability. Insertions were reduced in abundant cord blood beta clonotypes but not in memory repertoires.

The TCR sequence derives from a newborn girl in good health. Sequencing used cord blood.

The CDR3, as DNA: TGTGCCAGCAGCCTTAGTCGGGGCCTTAATCAGCCCCAGCATTTT. Its protein product is CASSLSRGLNQPQHF. The chain is built from TRBV12-3 or TRBV12-4 and TRBJ1-5; TRBD1 is a possible D gene (5 bases). The length of the CDR3 is 15 residues. Trimming shortened V by 6 bases and J by 4 bases, and 16 bases separated the two germline ends.